These T cell receptor beta chains were read from a single sample in a study of T-cell reconstitution after alpha-beta-depleted transplantation in children. TCRdb ran MiXCR on the PCR reads and lists one entry per CDR3 protein. The table lists some 200,000 distinct CDR3 sequences, roughly a tenth of them singletons, with about 6.2% in the top ten. The sample was PBMCs from the stem cell graft donor, taken from the stem cell graft. These receptors all come from a human donor who donated a stem cell graft to a child with acute lymphoblastic leukemia. Each CDR3 is given with its conserved first and last residue. A D gene is named only where the DNA matches it firmly. Clone size, where shown, is once, few, many, or a class for clones that have expanded.

>TRBD1|few|TRBV2|TRBJ2-7
TGTGCCAGCACCGGACAGGCCTACGAGCAGTACTTC
CASTGQAYEQYF
>NA|many|TRBV20-1|TRBJ2-1
TGCAGTGCTTTCCGGGACTTCCTTTACAATGAGCAGTTCTTC
CSAFRDFLYNEQFF
>NA|few|TRBV3-1|TRBJ2-4
TGTGCCAGCAGCCAAGGTAACAGGAGGGACATTCAGTACTTC
CASSQGNRRDIQYF
>TRBD1|NA|TRBV5-6|TRBJ2-7
TGTGCCAGCAGCCGACGGACAGGGAGAACCTACGAGCAGTACTTC
CASSRRTGRTYEQYF
>TRBD1|medium-sized|TRBV4-2|TRBJ2-1
TGTGCCAGCAGCCAAGGAGCAGGGGGAACCTACAATGAGCAGTTCTTC
CASSQGAGGTYNEQFF
>NA|many|TRBV24-1|TRBJ1-1
TGTGCCACCGCGCCTGGGTACGGCACTGAAGCTTTCTTT
CATAPGYGTEAFF
>NA|NA|TRBV30|TRBJ1-5
TGTGCCTGGACCCCCGCTGGGGGGCCCCAGCATTTT
CAWTPAGGPQHF
>NA|few|TRBV12-3/TRBV12-4|TRBJ2-3
TGTGCCAGCAACATAGCCGTCGTGCACAATTTCCAGTATTTT
CASNIAVVHNFQYF
>NA|many|TRBV4-2|TRBJ2-7
TGTGCCAGCAGCCCGCGTTCGTGGGAGCAGTACTTC
CASSPRSWEQYF
>NA|NA|TRBV12-3/TRBV12-4|TRBJ1-2
TGTGCCAGCAGTTTACGGACGGCGAACTATGGCTACACCTTC
CASSLRTANYGYTF
>TRBD1|many|TRBV29-1|TRBJ2-7
TGCAGCGTCGGACAGGGAAGGTACGAGCAGTACTTC
CSVGQGRYEQYF
>NA|NA|TRBV5-1|TRBJ2-5
TGCGCCAGCAGCCCATTTCCCGAAGGGGGGGAGACCCAGTACTTC
CASSPFPEGGETQYF
>TRBD2|NA|TRBV3-1|TRBJ2-3
TGTGCCAGCAGACCTAGCGGGGAATCCACAGATACGCAGTATTTT
CASRPSGESTDTQYF
>TRBD1|NA|TRBV7-2|TRBJ1-6
TGTGCCAGCAGCCCCGGGACAGTCATTCTCCACTTT
CASSPGTVILHF
>NA|few|TRBV6-5|TRBJ1-1
TGTGCCAGCAGTTACGGGACGAGAACATCCGGGACTGAAGCTTTCTTT
CASSYGTRTSGTEAFF
>NA|many|TRBV29-1|TRBJ2-7
TGCAGCGTGCAAAGGGGGACGGGGAGCTACGAGCAGTACTTC
CSVQRGTGSYEQYF
>NA|few|TRBV5-1|TRBJ2-3
TGCGCCAGCAGCTTGACCACCCGGGACTCAGAGAAGTATTTT
CASSLTTRDSEKYF
>TRBD2|NA|TRBV12-3/TRBV12-4|TRBJ2-1
TGTGCCAGCAGGCCGGGACTAGCGGGGGGAAGGTTCTATGAGCAGTTCTTC
CASRPGLAGGRFYEQFF
>NA|few|TRBV7-8|TRBJ2-7
TGTGCCAGCAGCTCCAACCCAGGGCCGCCGAAGCAGTACTTC
CASSSNPGPPKQYF
>NA|many|TRBV7-9|TRBJ2-2
TGTGCCAGCAGCCTCGACCATTTCGAGCTGTTTTTT
CASSLDHFELFF
>NA|many|TRBV10-2|TRBJ2-4
TGCGCCAGCAGTGAACTGAGGACAGCCAGCTACAAAAACATTCAGTACTTC
CASSELRTASYKNIQYF
>TRBD2|many|TRBV12-3/TRBV12-4|TRBJ2-7
TGTGCCAGCAGTCCCCGACTAGCGGGGTTCCTCTACGAGCAGTACTTC
CASSPRLAGFLYEQYF
>TRBD2|NA|TRBV3-1|TRBJ2-3
TGTGCCAGCAGCCCATTAGCGGGGACGCAGTATTTT
CASSPLAGTQYF
>TRBD1|few|TRBV5-1|TRBJ2-7
TGCGCCAGCAAGGGGGGGACAGGGAGCTCCTACGAGCAGTACTTC
CASKGGTGSSYEQYF
>NA|many|TRBV3-1|TRBJ2-7
TGTGCCAGCAGCCAAGAGCCAGGGAGGCAGTACGAGCAGTACTTC
CASSQEPGRQYEQYF
>NA|NA|TRBV4-3|TRBJ1-2
TGCGCCAGCAGCCAATTCGACTATGGCTACACCTTC
CASSQFDYGYTF
>NA|few|TRBV29-1|TRBJ2-2
TGCAGCGTTACCCCAGGCAACGGGGAGCTGTTTTTT
CSVTPGNGELFF
>NA|few|TRBV20-1|TRBJ2-5
TGCAGTGCTAGAGATGCAGGGTTAGAGACCCAGTACTTC
CSARDAGLETQYF
>NA|NA|TRBV5-1|TRBJ1-1
TGCGCCAGCAGCTCCCGCTCACAGGGGAACACTGAAGCTTTCTTT
CASSSRSQGNTEAFF
>NA|many|TRBV29-1|TRBJ1-1
TGCAGCGCCGGAATGGATTCGAACACTGAAGCTTTCTTT
CSAGMDSNTEAFF
>NA|few|TRBV19|TRBJ2-7
TGTGCCAGTACCATAACACTAAACCGACAGGCCGACAAAGACGAGCAGTACTTC
CASTITLNRQADKDEQYF
>NA|few|TRBV6-1|TRBJ2-1
TGTGCCAGCAGTGAACGGCGGGACGCATACAATGAGCAGTTCTTC
CASSERRDAYNEQFF
>NA|NA|TRBV12-3/TRBV12-4|TRBJ2-7
TGTGCCAGCAGTTTCCCCGACCTTTACGAGCAGTACTTC
CASSFPDLYEQYF
>NA|NA|TRBV6-5|TRBJ2-3
TGTGCCAGCAGTTTAGGACAGGGAGGGGATACGCAGTATTTT
CASSLGQGGDTQYF
>TRBD1|many|TRBV7-9|TRBJ1-4
TGTGCCAGCAGCTTCAGGAGACAGGGAAAACTTCTAGGTGAAAAACTGTTTTTT
CASSFRRQGKLLGEKLFF
>NA|NA|TRBV10-1|TRBJ1-4
TGCGCCAGCAGTGAGTCGAGCGCCAATAATGAAAAACTGTTTTTT
CASSESSANNEKLFF
>NA|few|TRBV6-5|TRBJ1-4
TGTGCCAGCAGCCCCGACAGTCTAGGTGAAAAACTGTTTTTT
CASSPDSLGEKLFF
>TRBD2|many|TRBV18|TRBJ2-3
TGTGCCAGCTCACCTCGGAGCGGGGGCTGGGCAGATACGCAGTATTTT
CASSPRSGGWADTQYF
>NA|NA|TRBV6-1|TRBJ1-2
TGTGCCAGCAGTGAATCTGGGGGATTCTATGGCTACACCTTC
CASSESGGFYGYTF
>TRBD1|NA|TRBV7-9|TRBJ1-2
TGTGCCAGCAGCTTAGCGGACAGGAGGGCCTTTGGCTACACCTTC
CASSLADRRAFGYTF
>NA|many|TRBV29-1|TRBJ2-3
TGCAGCGTTGAGTCCGGGGGCGGCACAGATACGCAGTATTTT
CSVESGGGTDTQYF
>NA|few|TRBV12-3/TRBV12-4|TRBJ2-7
TGTGCCAGCAGTTTAGCGGGGGGCCTATACGAGCAGTACTTC
CASSLAGGLYEQYF
>TRBD2|many|TRBV5-1|TRBJ2-3
TGCGCCAGCAGCCCGGGACTAGCGGGCTTATCGGATACGCAGTATTTT
CASSPGLAGLSDTQYF
>NA|few|TRBV6-5|TRBJ2-3
TGTGCCAGCAGTTACTACCACGACTCCAACTTCGGGGGGCCAGATACGCAGTATTTT
CASSYYHDSNFGGPDTQYF
>NA|many|TRBV6-5|TRBJ1-6
TGTGCCAGCAGTTACTCTGGGGCGTTGGATAATTCACCCCTCCACTTT
CASSYSGALDNSPLHF
>NA|many|TRBV6-5|TRBJ2-3
TGTGCCAGCGGGGAGCCGCAGTATTTT
CASGEPQYF
>NA|many|TRBV3-1|TRBJ2-7
TGTGCCAGCAGCCAAGACGACAGGACCTACGAGCAGTACTTC
CASSQDDRTYEQYF
>NA|many|TRBV7-2|TRBJ2-7
TGTGCCAGCAATCGTCTTTGGGGCGCGGCCTACGAGCAGTACTTC
CASNRLWGAAYEQYF
>TRBD2|many|TRBV6-2/TRBV6-3|TRBJ2-5
TGTGCCAGCAGTTACTCGGCTAGCGGGGAGGAGACCCAGTACTTC
CASSYSASGEETQYF
>TRBD1|few|TRBV29-1|TRBJ1-2
TGCAGCGTTGAAGAAAACAAGGGACAGGGAAACTATGGCTACACCTTC
CSVEENKGQGNYGYTF
>NA|NA|TRBV12-3/TRBV12-4|TRBJ1-2
TGTGCCAGCAGTTTCGGCAGGGGCTATGGCTACACCTTC
CASSFGRGYGYTF
>NA|NA|TRBV20-1|TRBJ1-2
TGCAGTGCTCAGACGGTAAATTATGGCTACACCTTC
CSAQTVNYGYTF
>TRBD2|NA|TRBV9|TRBJ2-1
TGTGCCAGCAGCGTAGGATCCCTAGCGGGGTCGGCCAATGAGCAGTTCTTC
CASSVGSLAGSANEQFF
>TRBD1|many|TRBV27|TRBJ1-2
TGTGCCAGCGGGACAGGGACAAACTATGGCTACACCTTC
CASGTGTNYGYTF
>NA|many|TRBV5-1|TRBJ1-3
TGCGCCAGCAGCTTGGCAGGGATCGGAAACACCATATATTTT
CASSLAGIGNTIYF
>NA|few|TRBV6-5|TRBJ1-5
TGTGCCAGCAGTTCATCAGGGATGGATCAGCCCCAGCATTTT
CASSSSGMDQPQHF
>NA|many|TRBV7-2|TRBJ2-1
TGTGCCAGCAGCTTAGATGTAAGGAGGGGTGGGCAGTTCTTC
CASSLDVRRGGQFF
>TRBD2|few|TRBV7-8|TRBJ2-7
TGTGCCAGCAGCCTACTAAACGCGGGGGGTACCAATACCGATCCCTACGAGCAGTACTTC
CASSLLNAGGTNTDPYEQYF
>NA|NA|TRBV5-1|TRBJ2-7
TGCGCCAGCAGCTTGGACAGCGGATCTCAGAACTACGAGCAGTACTTC
CASSLDSGSQNYEQYF
>TRBD1|NA|TRBV20-1|TRBJ2-7
TGCAGTGCTGACTCCCGGGACAGGGGTAACGAGCAGTACTTC
CSADSRDRGNEQYF